Presented here are 30 T cell receptor beta chains from one specimen sequenced in a study of blood T cell repertoires in COVID-19. Sequencing was performed with immunoSEQ multiplex PCR; in TCRdb, only in-frame clones are kept and a portion is missing. This table has approximately 59,000 clones, 80% to 90% appearing once. The sequenced sample consisted of peripheral blood. The source of these receptors is a human donor in a cohort sampled during active COVID-19.

The chain links TRBV30 to TRBJ1-1; D is unclear. The V end lost 4 bases, the J end lost 0 bases, and 15 bases lay between the germline ends. In germline, CDR1 is GTSNPN, CDR2 SVGIG (reference sequence). The CDR3 runs 15 residues. The CDR3 protein is CAWIRGPLMNTEAFF. DNA for the CDR3: TGTGCCTGGATCCGCGGGCCCCTGATGAACACTGAAGCTTTCTTT.

The chain combines TRBV6-5 with TRBJ1-5, with D uncertain. Germline-derived CDR1 and CDR2 are MNHEY and SVGAGI. There are 13 residues in the CDR3. Between the trimmed V and J ends, which lost 4 bases and 7 bases, there was a span of 11 bases. As DNA, the CDR3 is TGTGCCAGCAGTTCTCTGGTCCGGCAGCCCCAGCATTTT. Residues: CASSSLVRQPQHF.

The sample holds a few counts of this clone. This CDR3 is CAISELGQGANYGYTF. For the CDR3, the DNA is TGTGCCATCAGTGAGTTGGGGCAGGGGGCAAACTATGGCTACACCTTC. This rearrangement joins TRBV10-3 to TRBJ1-2; 8 bases align to TRBD1. The germline V gene has CDR1 ENHRY and CDR2 SYGVKD. The V and J ends lost 1 base and 2 bases, in that order; junction bases with no gene match: 6. This CDR3 spans 16 amino acids.

Here the CDR3 DNA reads TGTGCCAGCAGTCCGACAGGGGGGAAAGCTTTCTTT. The encoded protein is CASSPTGGKAFF. V is TRBV12-3 or TRBV12-4 and J is TRBJ1-1; 9 positions agree with TRBD1. The CDR3 totals 12 residues. V shed 5 bases, J shed 9 bases, and the junction held 4 bases outside the gene matches.

This chain connects TRBV7-3 to TRBJ2-7; 8 nucleotides match TRBD1. Losses at the gene ends were 8 bases for V and 4 bases for J; bases not matched to a gene: 10. The CDR3 has 14 amino acids. Germline CDR1 is SGHTA and CDR2 is FQGTGA. The DNA for the CDR3 is TGTGCCAGCTCGCCGGACAGGGAGTTATACGAGCAGTACTTC. This gives the protein CASSPDRELYEQYF.

The chain couples TRBV6-1 to TRBJ1-5, with TRBD1 matching over 7 bases. The V segment lost 6 bases and the J segment 0 bases; nucleotides outside the gene matches: 8. Germline V gives CDR1 MNHNS, CDR2 SASEGT. This CDR3 contains 16 residues. Written as DNA, the CDR3 is TGTGCCAGCAGGGAACAGGGGTACTATAGCAATCAGCCCCAGCATTTT. It yields the protein CASREQGYYSNQPQHF.

The J gene is TRBJ1-1, the V gene TRBV5-1; TRBD1 matches at 10 bases. CDR3 length equals 14 residues. V was pared by 0 bases and J by 5 bases, with 1 base of the junction left unmatched. Germline V gene lookup returns CDR1 SGHRS and CDR2 YFSETQ. The CDR3 sequence is CASSLGGQGTEAFF. The CDR3, as DNA: TGCGCCAGCAGCTTGGGGGGACAGGGGACTGAAGCTTTCTTT.

The count of this clone is one. The gene calls are TRBV19 and TRBJ2-1; 10 bases align to TRBD2. Germline CDR1 and CDR2: LNHDA and SQIVND (reference sequence). The CDR3 has 16 residues. V lost 2 bases, J lost 5 bases, and 6 bases stayed unmatched. CDR3 in DNA: TGTGCCAGTAGTATACTAGCGGGGGTGGCTGACAATGAGCAGTTCTTC. Protein: CASSILAGVADNEQFF. Variable domain in full (rest from reference TRBV19 and TRBJ2-1): DGGITQSPKYLFRKEGQNVTLSCEQNLNHDAMYWYRQDPGQGLRLIYYSQIVNDFQKGDIAEGYSVSREKKESFPLTVTSAQKNPTAFYLCASSILAGVADNEQFFGPGTRLTVL.

The rearrangement links TRBV5-5 to TRBJ1-2; D uncertain. Looked up from germline, CDR1 is SGHKS and CDR2 is YYEKEE (reference sequence). V was clipped by 1 base and J by 3 bases, with 10 bases between them. The CDR3 has 14 residues. CDR3 region: CASSLLTSDYGYTF. For the CDR3, the DNA is TGTGCCAGCAGCTTGTTGACGAGCGACTATGGCTACACCTTC.

CDR3 nucleotide sequence: TGTGCCAGCAGCTTAGGACTACAGGGCCTCGAGAGGGAGACCCAGTACTTC. Translated: CASSLGLQGLERETQYF. The V call is TRBV7-9, the J call TRBJ2-5, with D possibly being TRBD1 (6 bases). Germline CDR1 reads SEHNR; CDR2 reads FQNEAQ (reference sequence). The CDR3 runs to 17 residues. The V end was cut by 1 base, the J end by 5 bases, with 20 bases between.

The V and J genes are TRBV4-1 and TRBJ2-7; 10 nucleotides agree with TRBD1. The junction had 12 bases not matched to a gene; V was cut back by 1 base and J by 9 bases. Germline assignment: CDR1 MGHRA and CDR2 YSYEKL. The length of the CDR3 is 16 residues. The CDR3 coding sequence is TGCGCCAGCAGCCAAGTGACGCGACAGGGGGCATATGGGCAGTACTTC. It translates to CASSQVTRQGAYGQYF.

This chain uses TRBV18 with TRBJ1-1; TRBD1 agrees at 11 bases. The CDR3 length is 13 residues. V trimming: 4 bases; J trimming: 11 bases; junction bases outside the gene matches: 6. Germline CDR1 is KGHSH and CDR2 is LQKENI. The CDR3 protein is CASSQGQGVGAFF. The CDR3 DNA follows: TGTGCCAGCTCACAGGGACAGGGGGTTGGGGCTTTCTTT.

The chain couples TRBV12-5 to TRBJ2-5, with D perhaps TRBD2 (6 bases). V lost 3 bases and J lost 4, with 18 bases in between. The length of the CDR3 is 16 residues. From germline, CDR1 is LGHNT and CDR2 FRNRAP. The CDR3 region has the DNA TGTGCTAGTGGTTTAGGATACGGGGGAGGACGAGAGACCCAGTACTTC. Translating gives CASGLGYGGGRETQYF.

In its sample, this clone was seen once. The chain employs TRBV3-1 (or the pseudogene TRBV3-2) and TRBJ2-2; D perhaps matches TRBD1 (5 bases). Germline values: CDR1 LGHDT, CDR2 YNNKEL (reference sequence). The V gene lost 1 base and the J gene lost 0 bases, with 9 bases spanning the gap. The CDR3 sequence is 16 residues long. The CDR3 DNA is TGTGCCAGCAGCCAAGTAAGGGGCGCGAACACCGGGGAGCTGTTTTTT. Amino acids: CASSQVRGANTGELFF.

The chain is built from TRBV24-1 and TRBJ2-3; 7 bases are shared with TRBD1. CDR3 size: 14 residues. Germline CDR1 KGHDR, CDR2 SFDVKD. With V trimmed by 4 bases and J by 7 bases, 7 bases remained unmatched. The CDR3 region is CATSDRSRGYTQYF. CDR3 coding DNA: TGTGCCACCAGTGACCGGTCCAGGGGGTATACGCAGTATTTT.

This clone was detected once. This chain links TRBV5-4 with TRBJ1-1; D call uncertain. Germline CDR1 and CDR2: SGHNT and YYREEE (reference sequence). Trimming cost V 0 bases and J 1 base, with 10 bases left between them. The CDR3 runs to 15 residues. The CDR3 DNA is TGTGCCAGCAGCTTGGTCGCGGCCAGGAACACTGAAGCTTTCTTT. As protein: CASSLVAARNTEAFF. The full variable domain, rest sourced from reference TRBV5-4 and TRBJ1-1, is ETGVTQSPTHLIKTRGQQVTLRCSSQSGHNTVSWYQQALGQGPQFIFQYYREEENGRGNFPPRFSGLQFPNYSSELNVNALELDDSALYLCASSLVAARNTEAFFGQGTRLTVV.

This clone was detected only once. The rearrangement joins TRBV30 to TRBJ2-3; the match to TRBD2 covers 12 bases. V dropped 4 bases and J dropped 6; count of bases not matched to a gene: 11. This CDR3 has 16 amino acids. The germline CDR1 and CDR2 sequences are GTSNPN and SVGIG (reference sequence). The CDR3 reads CAWMSLAGGPGDTQYF. For the CDR3, the DNA is TGTGCCTGGATGTCTCTAGCGGGGGGGCCGGGGGATACGCAGTATTTT.

The chain employs TRBV3-1 (or the pseudogene TRBV3-2) and TRBJ1-6; TRBD1 matches 8 bases. There are 14 residues in the CDR3. Germline CDR1 LGHDT, CDR2 YNNKEL (reference sequence). V lost 6 bases, J lost 9 bases, and 7 bases stayed unmatched. The CDR3 DNA reads as TGTGCCAGCAGATCAACAGGGGGTACTTCACCCCTCCACTTT. Translating gives CASRSTGGTSPLHF.

The V and J genes are TRBV5-1 and TRBJ1-1; a weak D match, TRBD1 (5 bases). V gave up 3 bases and J gave up 1 base, with 10 bases separating them. The CDR3 is 14 amino acids. CDR1 is SGHRS and CDR2 is YFSETQ in the germline V gene. CDR3 nucleotides: TGCGCCAGCAGCTATTACACAGGGAACACTGAAGCTTTCTTT. Translating gives CASSYYTGNTEAFF.

J is TRBJ2-6 and V is TRBV18; D gene uncertain. Germline loops: CDR1 KGHSH, CDR2 LQKENI. This CDR3 spans 17 amino acids. Trimming removed 1 base from V and 0 bases from J, with 10 bases in between. CDR3 DNA: TGTGCCAGCTCACCACAAGACATTTCCTCTGGGGCCAACGTCCTGACTTTC. Translating it yields CASSPQDISSGANVLTF.

The CDR3: CASSLEQGQRYGYTF. CDR3 bases: TGTGCCAGCAGCTTAGAACAGGGCCAGAGGTATGGCTACACCTTC. The V and J genes are TRBV7-2 and TRBJ1-2, with D perhaps TRBD1 (6 bases). The CDR3 has 15 residues. Germline lookup yields CDR1 SGHTA and CDR2 FQGNSA. V was trimmed by 1 base and J by 5 bases, leaving 14 bases between them.

The rearrangement joins TRBV11-2 to TRBJ2-6, with TRBD1 identical over 7 bases. The germline V gene has CDR1 SGHAT and CDR2 FQNNGV. The CDR3 is 13 residues long. V shed 10 bases and J 2 bases; nucleotides not matched to a gene: 2. This CDR3 is CATQGAGANVLTF. The CDR3 DNA sequence: TGTGCCACCCAGGGGGCTGGGGCCAACGTCCTGACTTTC.

The CDR3, as DNA: TGTGCCAGCAGCTTGGCAGGGACATCGAGGAGTCAGCCCCAGCATTTT. Translation: CASSLAGTSRSQPQHF. The gene calls are TRBV5-8 and TRBJ1-5; the D gene is possibly TRBD1 (6 bases). V was cut by 0 bases and J by 6 bases, with 16 bases left in between. The germline CDR1 and CDR2 sequences are SGHTS and YDEGEE. The CDR3 is made up of 16 amino acids.

In this sample, this clone turned up a few times. The V and J genes are TRBV6-6 and TRBJ1-1; 8 bases are a match to TRBD1. Germline assignment: CDR1 MNHNY and CDR2 SVGAGI (reference sequence). This CDR3 has 15 amino acids. J was trimmed by 0 bases and V by 4 bases; bases with no gene match: 4. DNA of the CDR3: TGTGCCAGCAGTTCCTACAGGGGGATGAACACTGAAGCTTTCTTT. It yields the protein CASSSYRGMNTEAFF.

This clone was recorded once. The V call is TRBV5-1, the J call TRBJ1-1, with D perhaps matching TRBD1 (6 bases). The CDR3 has 13 amino acids. Trimming pared 4 bases from V and 11 bases from J, leaving 18 bases between. CDR1 SGHRS and CDR2 YFSETQ come from the germline V gene. CDR3 sequence (DNA): TGCGCCAGCAGCCCGGATGGGGGGGCCCGGGCTTTCTTT. Translated, it gives CASSPDGGARAFF.

The V call is TRBV2, the J call TRBJ2-4, with TRBD1 matching over 7 bases. This CDR3 contains 15 residues. Germline CDR1 and CDR2: SNHLY and FYNNEI. The junction had 7 bases not matched to a gene; V was cut back by 5 bases and J by 3 bases. The CDR3 coding sequence is TGTGCCAGCAGTCGGGACAGCCTGGGCAAAAACATTCAGTACTTC. Its translation: CASSRDSLGKNIQYF. Full variable domain (missing parts from reference TRBV2 and TRBJ2-4): EPEVTQTPSHQVTQMGQEVILRCVPISNHLYFYWYRQILGQKVEFLVSFYNNEISEKSEIFDDQFSVERPDGSNFTLKIRSTKLEDSAMYFCASSRDSLGKNIQYFGAGTRLSVL.

The rearrangement links TRBV10-3 to TRBJ2-5; D remains ambiguous. The length of the CDR3 is 14 residues. Trimming stripped 0 bases from V and 4 bases from J, with 9 bases between. In germline, CDR1 is ENHRY, CDR2 SYGVKD. The CDR3 is CAISESLRVETQYF. The CDR3 region has the DNA TGTGCCATCAGTGAGTCTCTACGGGTAGAGACCCAGTACTTC.

This clone occurred once. The chain has TRBV3-1 (or the pseudogene TRBV3-2) and TRBJ2-7; 13 nucleotides match TRBD2. Per the germline V gene, CDR1 is LGHDT and CDR2 is YNNKEL (reference sequence). The CDR3 contains 18 residues. The trim removed 4 bases at V and 4 bases at J, leaving 13 bases unmatched. The CDR3 coding sequence is TGTGCCAGCAGCCGCGGGACTAGCGGGGTCCCCCTCCTTTACGAGCAGTACTTC. As protein: CASSRGTSGVPLLYEQYF.

The gene calls are TRBV2 and TRBJ1-2; 7 bases are a match to TRBD1. CDR1 and CDR2 from the germline V gene are SNHLY and FYNNEI. The CDR3 is 15 residues long. V dropped 11 bases and J dropped 7; count of bases not matched to a gene: 19. The CDR3 sequence: CAGGFSTGSFSGYTF. CDR3 bases: TGTGCCGGGGGCTTTTCGACAGGGTCTTTTAGTGGCTACACCTTC.

The chain combines TRBV5-8 with TRBJ1-2; a possible D gene is TRBD1 (5 bases). Germline V gene sequence: CDR1 SGHTS, CDR2 YDEGEE. The CDR3 has 16 residues. Trimming pared 4 bases from V and 4 bases from J, leaving 20 bases between. This CDR3 is CASSLRRGSGGYGYTF. CDR3 DNA sequence: TGTGCCAGCAGCCTACGTCGGGGGTCCGGTGGCTATGGCTACACCTTC.